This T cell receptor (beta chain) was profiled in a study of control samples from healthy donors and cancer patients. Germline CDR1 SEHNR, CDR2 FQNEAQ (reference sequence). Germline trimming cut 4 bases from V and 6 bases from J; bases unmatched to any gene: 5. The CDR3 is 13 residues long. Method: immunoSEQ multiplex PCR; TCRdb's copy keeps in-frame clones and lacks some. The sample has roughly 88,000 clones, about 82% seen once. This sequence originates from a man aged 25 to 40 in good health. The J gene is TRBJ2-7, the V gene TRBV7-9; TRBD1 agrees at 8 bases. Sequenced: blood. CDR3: CASSSTGEAEQYF. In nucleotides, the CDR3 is TGTGCCAGCAGCTCGACAGGGGAGGCCGAGCAGTACTTC.